These 10 T cell receptor beta chains were sequenced from one sample in a study of blood T cell repertoires in COVID-19. TCRdb's copy holds only in-frame clones and misses some; the assay was immunoSEQ multiplex PCR. The profile shows 200,000 or so clones, around 85% of them singletons. Sequencing input: PBMCs or T cells enriched from blood (not recorded which). Every receptor here comes from a woman aged 40-49 years with acute COVID-19.

This clone appeared a few times. The genes are TRBV2 and TRBJ1-1, with D hard to call. This CDR3 contains 13 residues. Germline V CDR1 and CDR2: SNHLY, FYNNEI. Trimming took 8 bases from V and 0 from J, leaving 10 bases between them. The CDR3 loop reads CASLRGMNTEAFF. Written as DNA, the CDR3 is TGTGCCAGCCTCCGGGGAATGAACACTGAAGCTTTCTTT. The full variable domain, its missing parts supplied by reference TRBV2 and TRBJ1-1, is EPEVTQTPSHQVTQMGQEVILRCVPISNHLYFYWYRQILGQKVEFLVSFYNNEISEKSEIFDDQFSVERPDGSNFTLKIRSTKLEDSAMYFCASLRGMNTEAFFGQGTRLTVV.

The chain links TRBV25-1 to TRBJ2-7; 10 nucleotides match TRBD2. Per the germline V gene, CDR1 is MGHDK and CDR2 is SYGVNS. V trimming: 4 bases; J trimming: 6 bases; junction bases outside the gene matches: 9. The CDR3 contains 15 residues. The CDR3 bases are TGTGCCAGCAGTGGTACCGGGACTAGCGTCTTCGAGCAGTACTTC. This encodes CASSGTGTSVFEQYF.

The CDR3 loop reads CASSLGDTYEQYF. The CDR3 DNA reads as TGTGCCAGCAGCCTGGGAGACACCTACGAGCAGTACTTC. The chain uses TRBV12-3 or TRBV12-4 and TRBJ2-7; possible D gene TRBD2, 5 bases. V lost 6 bases to trimming and J lost 2 bases, with 11 bases between them. The CDR3 extends over 13 amino acids.

CDR3: CASSSDWNQPQHF. The CDR3 bases are TGCGCCAGCAGCTCGGACTGGAATCAGCCCCAGCATTTT. V gene TRBV5-1 combines with J gene TRBJ1-5, with D uncertain. CDR1 is SGHRS and CDR2 is YFSETQ in the germline V gene. This CDR3 is built from 13 residues. The V end lost 3 bases, the J end lost 4 bases, and 8 bases lay between the germline ends.

The chain couples TRBV3-1 (or the pseudogene TRBV3-2) to TRBJ1-4; 12 positions match TRBD1. The ends lost 1 base at V and 5 bases at J; junction bases unmatched: 5. Germline loops: CDR1 LGHDT, CDR2 YNNKEL (reference sequence). This CDR3 spans 17 amino acids. The CDR3 loop is CASSQGDRGRRNEKLFF. Here the CDR3 DNA reads TGTGCCAGCAGCCAAGGGGACAGGGGGCGTCGAAATGAAAAACTGTTTTTT.

This chain connects TRBV7-2 to TRBJ1-1; D is unclear. Per the germline V gene, CDR1 is SGHTA and CDR2 is FQGNSA. The CDR3 is 15 amino acids. V shed 1 base and J shed 1 base, with 10 bases lying between them. The CDR3 region is CASSLVREANTEAFF. CDR3 DNA: TGTGCCAGCAGCTTAGTCCGCGAAGCGAACACTGAAGCTTTCTTT.

This clone was counted once. The J gene is TRBJ1-2, the V gene TRBV27; D gene unclear. CDR1 is MNHEY, CDR2 SMNVEV, per germline (reference sequence). This CDR3 spans 13 amino acids. V was pared by 3 bases and J by 4 bases, with 9 bases between. CDR3 protein: CASSFRGGYGYTF. CDR3 bases: TGTGCCAGCAGTTTCCGGGGTGGCTATGGCTACACCTTC.

The rearrangement uses TRBV29-1 and TRBJ2-3; TRBD1 might be the D (6 bases). Germline V gene data show CDR1 as SQVTM and CDR2 as ANQGSEA. V gave up 7 bases and J gave up 8 bases, with 10 bases separating them. The CDR3 totals 10 residues. The CDR3 region is CSGGHPTQYF. The CDR3 DNA follows: TGCAGCGGGGGACATCCTACGCAGTATTTT.

Details on this clone: Other DNA variants within this sample encode the same CDR3. V and J are TRBV12-3 or TRBV12-4 and TRBJ1-2; perhaps TRBD1 as D (5 bases). V lost 5 bases, J lost 4 bases, and 11 bases lay in between. This CDR3 region has 13 residues. The CDR3 reads CASSGRRGYGYTF. The CDR3 nucleotides are TGTGCCAGCAGTGGCAGGAGGGGCTATGGCTACACCTTC.

The V gene is TRBV19, the J gene TRBJ2-2, with 10 bases fitting TRBD1. J was trimmed by 9 bases and V by 6 bases; bases with no gene match: 13. This CDR3 region has 16 residues. Germline CDR1 is LNHDA and CDR2 is SQIVND (reference sequence). The CDR3 is CASSRGQGVLLRELFF. The CDR3 nucleotides read TGTGCCAGTAGCCGCGGACAGGGGGTTCTGTTGAGGGAGCTGTTTTTT.